This T cell receptor beta chain was sequenced during a study of response to subunit inactivated influenza vaccine. This clonotype occurred many times. MiXCR, run by TCRdb on the RT-PCR reads, gives a single entry per CDR3 protein. The sample includes roughly 570,000 distinct CDR3 sequences, around 13% of them seen just once. The source material was PBMCs from blood, sampled roughly 13 days after vaccination. The sequence came from a middle-aged man who received an inactivated influenza vaccine.

In DNA form, the CDR3 reads TGTGCCAGCAGCTTAGACTTGAGCTATGGCTACACCTTC. Translation: CASSLDLSYGYTF. The rearrangement uses TRBV7-9 and TRBJ1-2; the D is unclear. V was shortened by 1 base and J by 4 bases, with 7 bases between the two germline ends. CDR1 is SEHNR and CDR2 is FQNEAQ in the germline V gene (reference sequence). The CDR3 is 13 amino acids.